One and the same sample provided the 24 T cell receptor beta chains below, sequenced in a study of T cells in Graves' hyperthyroidism and ophthalmopathy. RNA transcripts yielded amplified TCR beta CDR3 regions. The HTBI primer set drove a first-round RT-PCR of the TCR CDR3. Via MiXCR, TCRdb re-called the multiplex PCR reads, giving one row per CDR3 protein. The sample contains about 400,000 distinct CDR3 sequences, 15% of which appear only once. Source material: blood. Every receptor here comes from a woman aged 30 to 39 with Graves' hyperthyroidism.

This clonotype turned up a few times. The rearrangement uses TRBV20-1 and TRBJ2-7, with D perhaps TRBD2 (6 bases). Germline CDR1 DFQATT, CDR2 SNEGSKA (reference sequence). Trimming stripped 5 bases from V and 3 bases from J, with 17 bases between. CDR3 length: 14 amino acids. CDR3: CSAGGTLGVYEQYF. The CDR3 bases are TGCAGTGCTGGGGGGACCCTCGGTGTCTACGAGCAGTACTTC.

This clonotype showed up many times. The rearrangement joins TRBV20-1 to TRBJ2-1; TRBD2 matches at 12 bases. CDR1 is DFQATT, CDR2 SNEGSKA, per germline (reference sequence). This CDR3 has 18 residues. After removal of 5 bases from V and 0 bases from J, the junction contained 11 bases not matched to a gene. CDR3 protein: CSAWTSGIHGSSYNEQFF. In DNA form, the CDR3 reads TGCAGTGCTTGGACTAGCGGGATTCATGGGAGCTCCTACAATGAGCAGTTCTTC.

This sequence joins TRBV4-1 and TRBJ2-1, with TRBD2 matching 15 bases. The junction had 10 bases not matched to a gene; V was cut back by 5 bases and J by 5 bases. Germline assignment: CDR1 MGHRA and CDR2 YSYEKL. CDR3 size: 18 residues. The CDR3 DNA follows: TGCGCCAGCAGCTCTTCCGGGACTAGCGGGAGGATCAACAATGAGCAGTTCTTC. Translated, it gives CASSSSGTSGRINNEQFF.

This clonotype showed up many times. The chain joins TRBV20-1 to TRBJ2-5, with 8 bases aligning to TRBD1. Per germline, CDR1 DFQATT and CDR2 SNEGSKA (reference sequence). J gave up 5 bases and V 5 bases, and 7 bases lay outside the gene matches. This CDR3 contains 13 residues. The CDR3 coding sequence is TGCAGTGCTCGGACAGGGTCTAGGGAGACCCAGTACTTC. This translates into CSARTGSRETQYF.

This clonotype was counted only a few times. The V gene is TRBV11-2, the J gene TRBJ2-1; D is uncertain. The J call is uncertain, as TRBJ2-7 better fits the DNA end. Per the germline V gene, CDR1 is SGHAT and CDR2 is FQNNGV. The CDR3 has 15 amino acids. The CDR3 protein is CASSLDLGRYNEQYF. In DNA, the CDR3 is TGTGCCAGCAGCTTGGACCTAGGACGATACAATGAGCAGTACTTC.

V is TRBV29-1 and J is TRBJ1-2; unclear D gene. This CDR3 is 11 amino acids long. From germline, CDR1 is SQVTM and CDR2 ANQGSEA. The germline V and J ends were trimmed by 6 bases and 5 bases, with 10 bases remaining between them. CDR3 in DNA: TGCAGCGTCCCGGGCTCTTATGGCTACACCTTC. This translates into CSVPGSYGYTF.

The CDR3 DNA follows: TGTGCCAGCAGCTTACCAGGACCTGGGGAGACCCAGTACTTC. Encoded protein: CASSLPGPGETQYF. The genes are TRBV7-3 and TRBJ2-5; D is unclear. The germline V gene has CDR1 SGHTA and CDR2 FQGTGA. CDR3 length: 14 residues. V shed 2 bases and J shed 5 bases, with 12 bases lying between them.

The chain links TRBV24-1 to TRBJ2-1; TRBD2 matches 8 bases. V lost 5 bases and J lost 13; bases outside the gene matches: 6. This CDR3 contains 12 residues. Germline V CDR1 and CDR2: KGHDR, SFDVKD. The CDR3 DNA follows: TGTGCCACCAGTGCGGGAGGGCCGGTTCAGTTCTTC. Residues: CATSAGGPVQFF.

This clonotype was recorded at least ten times. The chain has TRBV20-1 and TRBJ2-7, with unresolved D. The CDR3 loop spans 14 amino acids. The V gene's germline CDR1 is DFQATT and CDR2 SNEGSKA (reference sequence). V lost 6 bases and J lost 3, with 18 bases in between. CDR3 amino acids: CSASDPNSLYEQYF. The CDR3 region has the DNA TGCAGTGCGTCAGACCCCAATTCCCTCTACGAGCAGTACTTC.

For this clonotype: This clone may be a read error of a much larger clone one base away. The V call is TRBV3-1, the J call TRBJ2-7; D is perhaps TRBD1 (6 bases). CDR1 and CDR2 (germline): LGHDT, YNNKEL (reference sequence). Trimming removed 3 bases at V and 4 bases at J, with 16 bases between. This CDR3 has 15 residues. The CDR3 sequence is CASSHDLGAAYEQYF. For the CDR3, the DNA is TGTGCCAGCAGCCACGATTTGGGGGCGGCGTACGAGCAGTACTTC.

The DNA of the CDR3 is TGCAGCGTTGGGATGAAGGTAGCGGGAATAGAGACCCAGTACTTC. It yields the protein CSVGMKVAGIETQYF. The chain links TRBV29-1 to TRBJ2-5; 8 bases agree with TRBD2. Germline lookup yields CDR1 SQVTM and CDR2 ANQGSEA. The CDR3 totals 15 residues. The trim removed 4 bases at V and 4 bases at J, leaving 11 bases unmatched.

The genes are TRBV5-6 and TRBJ1-5; 9 bases agree with TRBD1. CDR3 length: 15 amino acids. In germline, CDR1 is SGHDT, CDR2 YYEEEE. The V segment lost 2 bases and the J segment 3 bases; nucleotides outside the gene matches: 3. The CDR3 DNA reads as TGTGCCAGCAGCTTCGGGACAGGGATCAATCAGCCCCAGCATTTT. Amino acids: CASSFGTGINQPQHF.

In its sample, this clonotype was seen many times. The gene calls are TRBV19 and TRBJ2-1, with 9 bases aligning to TRBD2. CDR3 length equals 16 residues. V gave up 4 bases and J gave up 8 bases; unmatched junction bases: 12. The V gene's germline CDR1 is LNHDA and CDR2 SQIVND (reference sequence). Written as DNA, the CDR3 is TGTGCCAGTAGTAAACTCGGGGCGGGAGGGACTGATGAGCAGTTCTTC. Translating it yields CASSKLGAGGTDEQFF.

CDR3 sequence: CASSVDLGSYEQYF. The CDR3 DNA is TGTGCCAGCAGCGTAGATCTGGGCTCCTACGAGCAGTACTTC. V is TRBV9 and J is TRBJ2-7, with D uncertain. This CDR3 region has 14 residues. Germline lookup yields CDR1 SGDLS and CDR2 YYNGEE. The V and J ends lost 0 bases and 0 bases respectively, with 7 bases between them.

This sequence joins TRBV10-2 and TRBJ1-5, with 7 bases identical to TRBD1. Germline V gene lookup returns CDR1 WSHSY and CDR2 SAAADI. J lost 4 bases, V lost 6 bases, and 3 bases had no gene match. The CDR3 sequence is 13 residues long. The CDR3 sequence: CASRGGSNQPQHF. In DNA, the CDR3 is TGCGCCAGCAGAGGGGGCTCGAATCAGCCCCAGCATTTT.

This clonotype was observed a few times. V usage is TRBV18 and J usage is TRBJ2-1; TRBD2 might be the D (5 bases). The V gene lost 3 bases and the J gene lost 4 bases, with 10 bases spanning the gap. CDR3 length equals 14 residues. CDR1 and CDR2 from the germline V gene are KGHSH and LQKENI. CDR3 region: CASSPNSGYNEQFF. CDR3 bases: TGTGCCAGCTCACCCAACTCGGGATACAATGAGCAGTTCTTC.

V usage is TRBV3-1 and J usage is TRBJ2-5; tentatively, D is TRBD2 (5 bases). Trimming left V 3 bases short and J 0 bases short, with 11 bases between. Looked up from germline, CDR1 is LGHDT and CDR2 is YNNKEL (reference sequence). The CDR3 totals 15 residues. The CDR3 DNA sequence: TGTGCCAGCAGCCAGGTACCCGGGAACCAAGAGACCCAGTACTTC. This sequence encodes CASSQVPGNQETQYF.

This clonotype turned up a few times. The CDR3 here is CASSLLLVGEQYF. The CDR3 DNA sequence: TGTGCCAGCAGCTTGCTACTAGTAGGCGAGCAGTACTTC. The rearrangement links TRBV5-5 to TRBJ2-7, with a weak D call TRBD2 (5 bases). CDR1 and CDR2 from the germline V gene are SGHKS and YYEKEE (reference sequence). The germline V and J ends were trimmed by 1 base and 6 bases, with 11 bases remaining between them. This CDR3 is 13 amino acids long.

This rearrangement joins TRBV15 to TRBJ1-5; D is perhaps TRBD1 (5 bases). CDR3 length: 13 amino acids. CDR1 is LNHNV, CDR2 YYDKDF, per germline (reference sequence). Trimming shortened V by 3 bases and J by 8 bases, and 11 bases separated the two germline ends. The CDR3 DNA reads as TGTGCCACCAGCAGTGACAGCGGGGAGCCCCAGCATTTT. Translation: CATSSDSGEPQHF.

Points on this clonotype: No conserved phenylalanine or tryptophan is present at the end of the CDR3, so a read error is the likely explanation. The rearrangement joins TRBV20-1 to TRBJ2-2; D is perhaps TRBD2 (5 bases). Deletions cut 0 bases from V and 6 bases from J, with 20 bases between. This CDR3 is built from 17 residues. The germline CDR1 and CDR2 sequences are DFQATT and SNEGSKA (reference sequence). CDR3 in amino acids: CSARDHLLTGTPGELFL. CDR3 nucleotides: TGCAGTGCTAGAGATCACCTCTTGACGGGAACACCCGGGGAGCTGTTTCTT.

In its sample, this clonotype was seen many times. V is TRBV3-1 and J is TRBJ2-1; the D gene is possibly TRBD2 (5 bases). The V gene lost 4 bases and the J gene lost 7 bases, with 11 bases spanning the gap. Looked up from germline, CDR1 is LGHDT and CDR2 is YNNKEL (reference sequence). The CDR3 is made up of 13 amino acids. DNA for the CDR3: TGTGCCAGCAGCCCCTCGGAGCGGAATGAGCAGTTCTTC. As protein: CASSPSERNEQFF.

This chain connects TRBV19 to TRBJ2-7; 7 bases map to TRBD1. Per germline, CDR1 LNHDA and CDR2 SQIVND (reference sequence). This CDR3 has 15 amino acids. V dropped 0 bases and J dropped 6; count of bases not matched to a gene: 8. CDR3 coding DNA: TGTGCCAGTAGTATAGATCTTTTACAGGGGAGCGAGCAGTACTTC. It encodes CASSIDLLQGSEQYF.

Concerning this clonotype: A read error is possible here, since a much larger clone lies one base away. This sequence joins TRBV6-2 or TRBV6-3 and TRBJ2-7; D possibly corresponds to TRBD1 (5 bases). CDR1 and CDR2 from the germline V gene are MNHEY and SVGEGT. CDR3 length: 12 residues. The CDR3 nucleotides are TGTGCCAGCAGCCAAACAGGCTACGGGCAGTACTTC. As protein: CASSQTGYGQYF.

The genes are TRBV6-9 and TRBJ2-7; D is uncertain. Germline CDR1 MNHGY, CDR2 SVAAGI. Trimming removed 3 bases from V and 0 bases from J, with 6 bases in between. The CDR3 is made up of 13 amino acids. CDR3 in amino acids: CASSYESSYEQYF. DNA of the CDR3: TGTGCCAGCAGTTACGAGAGCTCCTACGAGCAGTACTTC.